The 5 T cell receptor beta chains below were found in one sample sequenced in a study of blood T cell repertoires in COVID-19. Libraries were prepared by immunoSEQ multiplex PCR; TCRdb keeps only in-frame clonotypes and omits some of them. Among just over 65,000 clones listed, around nine tenths were seen once. The sequenced material came from peripheral blood. Receptor source: a man in his 60s with acute or convalescent COVID-19.

This clone has just one count. V usage is TRBV2 and J usage is TRBJ2-1; TRBD1 aligns across 8 bases. The CDR3 sequence is 14 residues long. Germline assignment: CDR1 SNHLY and CDR2 FYNNEI. J lost 9 bases, V lost 4 bases, and 8 bases had no gene match. Written as DNA, the CDR3 is TGTGCCAGCAGTGGCCAGGGGGCTAACAGTGAGCAGTTCTTC. Translating gives CASSGQGANSEQFF.

CDR3: CASSGGAGGRETQYF. The DNA of the CDR3 is TGTGCCAGCAGCGGTGGAGCGGGGGGGCGGGAGACCCAGTACTTC. The rearrangement uses TRBV3-1 (or the pseudogene TRBV3-2) and TRBJ2-5, with 10 bases matching TRBD2. The CDR3 runs 15 residues. J lost 5 bases, V lost 5 bases, and 8 bases had no gene match. Germline-derived CDR1 and CDR2 are LGHDT and YNNKEL (reference sequence).

The J gene is TRBJ1-1, the V gene TRBV6-5; the D is unclear. Germline CDR1 is MNHEY and CDR2 is SVGAGI. Trimming pared 0 bases from V and 8 bases from J, leaving 4 bases between. The CDR3 extends over 11 amino acids. The CDR3 sequence: CASSYSQEAFF. DNA for the CDR3: TGTGCCAGCAGTTACTCGCAGGAAGCTTTCTTT.

The chain uses TRBV5-6 and TRBJ1-5; maybe TRBD1 (5 bases). V lost 0 bases and J 2 bases, leaving 6 bases between the germline ends. The CDR3 length is 14 residues. Germline lookup yields CDR1 SGHDT and CDR2 YYEEEE. The CDR3 DNA reads TGTGCCAGCAGCTTGGTAGGGGGCAATCAGCCCCAGCATTTT. It codes for CASSLVGGNQPQHF.

The chain carries TRBV6-6 and TRBJ2-7; D remains unclear. Looked up from germline, CDR1 is MNHNY and CDR2 is SVGAGI (reference sequence). The length of the CDR3 is 13 residues. V was shortened by 7 bases and J by 0 bases, with 10 bases between the two germline ends. The DNA for the CDR3 is TGTGCCAGCAAAGAACTTCCCTCCTACGAGCAGTACTTC. Protein: CASKELPSYEQYF.